The source of this T cell receptor (beta chain) is a study of circulating and synovial CD4+ cells in juvenile arthritis (dated by TCRdb to the mid-2010s). About the study as a whole: Within each patient, the TCRbeta CDR3 repertoires of synovial CD4 T cells, bulk blood CD4 T cells and circulating HLA-DR+ CD4 T cells were compared. Repertoire sequencing aimed to confirm that a circulating synovial-like CD4 T cell subset was enriched in synovial clonotypes.

The library was built by means of the immunoSEQ multiplex PCR assay. TCRbeta CDR3 sequencing was carried out by an external provider as a commercial service. The authors' pipeline ran thus. The analyses used productive nucleotide sequences together with amino acid sequences obtained by in silico translation. Diversity was quantified by Renyi entropy over a range of alpha values, with sample size equalised by taking the median of 200 repeated subsamples. Pairwise repertoire distance was calculated as one minus the Chao-modified Jaccard index, correcting for under-sampling, and used for clustering. Frequency-weighted overlap with synovial clonotypes was computed at 200 sample sizes with 200 draws without replacement at each size, and the value at the size of the smaller sample was reported. Imported from immuneACCESS, the table was reduced by TCRdb to in-frame sequences with V and J called. These copies leave out some clones; in studies compared against another copy, an unresolved V gene accounts for under half, and the cause of the remainder is not known. That table furnishes V, J and clone size, whereas the DNA furnished D and trimming. The sample includes tens of thousands of clones, with nearly 95% observed a single time. Of the sample, 0.68% falls within the top ten clones.

Note on this clone: Its specific antigen is unknown. Per-base quality was not reported, and no clone a single base away is much larger than it.

General findings and caveats noted by the study authors: Traditional Vbeta family usage analysis did not detect the difference between circulating pathogenic-like lymphocytes and bulk blood T cells. Synovial and circulating pathogenic-like lymphocyte repertoires were less diverse than bulk blood CD4 repertoires, with some CPL samples as oligoclonal as synovium. Circulating pathogenic-like lymphocytes clustered with synovial T cells and shared a substantially higher fraction of CDR3 sequences with synovium than bulk blood. Because T cell genome counts differed by at least an order of magnitude between CPL and bulk blood CD4 samples, sample-size effects were addressed. Overlap with synovium increased with sequencing depth, so measured shared-clonotype fractions likely underestimated the full repertoire overlap.

The sequenced samples came from patients who had active juvenile idiopathic arthritis. Cells were sorted right after thawing, and dead cells were excluded with Live/Dead Fixable Near-IR Stain. Germline trimming: 6 bases from V, 2 bases from J; junction bases outside gene matches: 4. There are 13 amino acids in the CDR3, from cysteine to phenylalanine inclusive. Kept here is only the CDR3 DNA, which spans 39 bases and is read in frame from base 1. The germline V gene provides CDR1 SGHTA and CDR2 FQGTGA. Sequenced material: CD4+ T cells from blood. This sequence uses TRBV7-3 and TRBJ2-7; 7 central bases correspond to TRBD1. The origin of this receptor is a human donor with juvenile idiopathic arthritis. The CDR3 sequence is CASSTGTAYEQYF. The DNA reads as follows: TGTGCCAGCAGTACCGGGACAGCCTACGAGCAGTACTTC. Reference TRBV7-3 and TRBJ2-7 genes cover what lies past the CDR3, so the full variable domain is GAGVSQTPSNKVTEKGKYVELRCDPISGHTALYWYRQSLGQGPEFLIYFQGTGAADDSGLPNDRFFAVRPEGSVSTLKIQRTERGDSAVYLCASSTGTAYEQYFGPGTRLTVT.